This T cell receptor beta chain was sequenced for a study of a mutant IDH1 vaccine in newly diagnosed glioma. Overall study: Treated patients comprised 62.5% males and approximately 40% females, mean age about 43 years. Patients got radiotherapy, temozolomide, or both beforehand, and most got both.

Study-level findings and limits: The study observed vaccine-induced immune responses in approximately 93% of patients.

Turning to this clone: The antigen remains unidentified.

Assay: immunoSEQ multiplex PCR; the TCRdb copy retains only in-frame clones and omits some. The table has roughly 34,000 clones, roughly 80% seen once. V shed 8 bases and J 2 bases; nucleotides not matched to a gene: 6. Germline CDR1 is MNHNS and CDR2 is SASEGT. The CDR3 loop spans 13 amino acids. As for time point: week 5, during vaccination. With topical imiquimod, each dose of the vaccine consisted of 300 ug of mutant IDH1 20-mer peptide. The material sequenced was PBMCs, taken from a glioma patient whose treatment included an IDH1 peptide vaccine. This TCR came from a man aged 45-65 years with glioma. This sequence joins TRBV6-1 and TRBJ2-7; TRBD2 matches 7 bases. CDR3 DNA: TGTGCCAGCTGGTGGGGGGGGGCCTACGAGCAGTACTTC. Amino acid sequence: CASWWGGAYEQYF.